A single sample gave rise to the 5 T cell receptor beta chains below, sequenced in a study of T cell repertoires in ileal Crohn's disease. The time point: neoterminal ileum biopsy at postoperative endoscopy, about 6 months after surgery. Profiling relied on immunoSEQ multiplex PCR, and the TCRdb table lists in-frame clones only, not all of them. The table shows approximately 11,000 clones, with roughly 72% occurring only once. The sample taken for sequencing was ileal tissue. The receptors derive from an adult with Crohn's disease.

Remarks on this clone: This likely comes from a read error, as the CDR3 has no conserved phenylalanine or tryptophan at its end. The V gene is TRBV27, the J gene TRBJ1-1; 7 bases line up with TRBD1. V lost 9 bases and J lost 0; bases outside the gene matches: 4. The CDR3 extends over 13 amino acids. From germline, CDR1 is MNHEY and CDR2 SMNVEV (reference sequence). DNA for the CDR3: TGTGCCAGGGGACAGCCCATGAACACTGAAGCTTTCCTT. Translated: CARGQPMNTEAFL.

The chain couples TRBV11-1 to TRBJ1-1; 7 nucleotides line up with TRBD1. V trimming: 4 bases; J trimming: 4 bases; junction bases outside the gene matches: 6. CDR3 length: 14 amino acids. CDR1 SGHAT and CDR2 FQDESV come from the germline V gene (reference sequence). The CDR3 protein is CASSSQGRSTEAFF. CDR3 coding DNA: TGTGCCAGCAGCTCACAGGGGCGGAGCACTGAAGCTTTCTTT.

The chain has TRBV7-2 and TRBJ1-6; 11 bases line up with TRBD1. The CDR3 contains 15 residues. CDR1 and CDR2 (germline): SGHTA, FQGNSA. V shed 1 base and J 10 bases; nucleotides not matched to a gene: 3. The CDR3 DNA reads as TGTGCCAGCAGCTTAGGTGGACAGGGGGCATCACCCCTCCACTTT. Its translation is CASSLGGQGASPLHF.

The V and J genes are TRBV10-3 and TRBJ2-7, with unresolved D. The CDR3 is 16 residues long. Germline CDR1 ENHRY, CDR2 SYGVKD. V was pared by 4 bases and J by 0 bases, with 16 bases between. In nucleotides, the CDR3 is TGTGCCATCAGTGCGGCCGAGTACAGTTTCTCCTACGAGCAGTACTTC. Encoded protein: CAISAAEYSFSYEQYF.

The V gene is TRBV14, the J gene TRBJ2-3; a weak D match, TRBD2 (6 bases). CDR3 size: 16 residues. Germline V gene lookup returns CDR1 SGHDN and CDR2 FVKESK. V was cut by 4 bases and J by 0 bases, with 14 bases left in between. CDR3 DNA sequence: TGTGCCAGCAGCCCGAACCCAACTAGCAGCACAGATACGCAGTATTTT. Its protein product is CASSPNPTSSTDTQYF.